This T cell receptor (beta chain) was recovered during a study of T-cell reconstitution after alpha-beta-depleted transplantation in children. This clonotype was seen repeatedly, ten times or more. Germline values: CDR1 SGHRS, CDR2 YFSETQ. The V and J ends lost 2 bases and 4 bases respectively, with 5 bases between them. CDR3 length equals 12 residues. A library of TCRbeta sequences, prepared with unique molecular identifiers, was generated. MiXCR, run by TCRdb on the PCR reads, gives a single entry per CDR3 protein. Here the sample spans around 480,000 distinct CDR3 sequences, about 31% being singletons.

The receptor was isolated from a human donor who donated a stem cell graft to a child with aplastic anemia. This chain uses TRBV5-1 with TRBJ2-3, with a weak D call TRBD2 (5 bases). The source material was PBMCs from the stem cell graft donor, sampled from the stem cell graft. The chain's CDR3 is CASSFGADTQYF. DNA for the CDR3: TGCGCCAGCAGCTTCGGGGCAGATACGCAGTATTTT.